This T cell receptor (beta chain) is drawn from a study of technical replicates of blood from a few donors. Repertoires were generated with immunoSEQ multiplex PCR, while TCRdb's copy carries only in-frame clones and drops some. The sample holds about 70,000 clones, just over 90% seen once. With 4 bases clipped from V and 1 base from J, the junction kept 3 bases outside the gene matches. CDR3 length: 14 amino acids. The germline CDR1 and CDR2 sequences are SGHTA and FQGNSA. This clone has a handful of counts. V and J are TRBV7-2 and TRBJ1-2; 7 bases line up with TRBD1. The sequenced material came from PBMCs. This TCR derives from a human donor in good health. Some clones in this sample may be carry-over from other donors' samples. CDR3 sequence: CASSWRQGNYGYTF. The CDR3 coding sequence is TGTGCCAGCAGCTGGCGACAGGGTAACTATGGCTACACCTTC.